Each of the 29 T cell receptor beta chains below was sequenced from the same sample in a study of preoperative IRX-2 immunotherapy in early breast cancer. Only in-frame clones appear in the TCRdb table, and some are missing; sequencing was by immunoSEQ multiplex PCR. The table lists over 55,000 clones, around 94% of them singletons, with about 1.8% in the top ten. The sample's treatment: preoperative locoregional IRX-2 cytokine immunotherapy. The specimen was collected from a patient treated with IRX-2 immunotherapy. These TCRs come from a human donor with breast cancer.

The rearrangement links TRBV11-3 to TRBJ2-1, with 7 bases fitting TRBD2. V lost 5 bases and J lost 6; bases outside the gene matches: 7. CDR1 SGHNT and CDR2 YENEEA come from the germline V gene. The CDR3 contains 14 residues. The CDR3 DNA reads TGTGCCAGCAGCAATCCGGGGGGATCCAATGAGCAGTTCTTC. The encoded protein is CASSNPGGSNEQFF.

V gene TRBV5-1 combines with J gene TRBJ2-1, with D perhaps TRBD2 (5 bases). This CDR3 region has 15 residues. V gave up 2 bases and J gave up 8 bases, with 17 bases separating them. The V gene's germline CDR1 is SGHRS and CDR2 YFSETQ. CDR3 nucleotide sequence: TGCGCCAGCAGCTTAGACGCCACACTTAGCGATGAGCAGTTCTTC. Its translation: CASSLDATLSDEQFF. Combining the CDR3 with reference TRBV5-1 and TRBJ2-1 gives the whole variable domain KAGVTQTPRYLIKTRGQQVTLSCSPISGHRSVSWYQQTPGQGLQFLFEYFSETQRNKGNFPGRFSGRQFSNSRSEMNVSTLELGDSALYLCASSLDATLSDEQFFGPGTRLTVL.

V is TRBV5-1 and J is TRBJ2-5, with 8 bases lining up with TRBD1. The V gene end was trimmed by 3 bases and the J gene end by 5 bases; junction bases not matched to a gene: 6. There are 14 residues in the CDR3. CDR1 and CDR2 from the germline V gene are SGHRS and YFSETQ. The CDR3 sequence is CASSYSGGAETQYF. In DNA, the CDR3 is TGCGCCAGCAGCTATTCAGGGGGCGCGGAGACCCAGTACTTC.

The CDR3 loop reads CASSKKGQGGTEAFF. The DNA of the CDR3 is TGTGCCAGTAGTAAAAAGGGACAGGGGGGCACTGAAGCTTTCTTT. This chain connects TRBV19 to TRBJ1-1; TRBD1 aligns across 11 bases. Germline CDR1 reads LNHDA; CDR2 reads SQIVND (reference sequence). This CDR3 is built from 15 residues. The trim removed 4 bases at V and 4 bases at J, leaving 5 bases unmatched.

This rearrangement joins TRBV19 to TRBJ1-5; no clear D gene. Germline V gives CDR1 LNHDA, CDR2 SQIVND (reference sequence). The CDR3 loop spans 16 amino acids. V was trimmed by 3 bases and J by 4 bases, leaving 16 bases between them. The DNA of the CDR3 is TGTGCCAGTAGTATGGGCCACAGTTCCCTTAATCAGCCCCAGCATTTT. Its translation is CASSMGHSSLNQPQHF.

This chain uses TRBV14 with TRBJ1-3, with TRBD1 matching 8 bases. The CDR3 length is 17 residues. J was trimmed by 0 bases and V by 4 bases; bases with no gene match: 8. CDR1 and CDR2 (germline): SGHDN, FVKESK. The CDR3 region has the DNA TGTGCCAGCAGCCGAGTCCGGGACAGGCACTCTGGAAACACCATATATTTT. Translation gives CASSRVRDRHSGNTIYF.

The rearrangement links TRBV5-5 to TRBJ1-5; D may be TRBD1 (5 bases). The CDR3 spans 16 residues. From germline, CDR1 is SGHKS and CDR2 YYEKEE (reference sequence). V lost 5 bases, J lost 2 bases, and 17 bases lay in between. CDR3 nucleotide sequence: TGTGCCAGCAGTTCAGTAGGGGAGATGGGCAATCAGCCCCAGCATTTT. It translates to CASSSVGEMGNQPQHF.

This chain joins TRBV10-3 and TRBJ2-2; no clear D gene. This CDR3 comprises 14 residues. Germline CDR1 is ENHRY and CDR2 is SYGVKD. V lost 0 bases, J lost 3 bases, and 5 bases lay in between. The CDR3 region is CAISESTDTGELFF. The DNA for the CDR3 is TGTGCCATCAGTGAGTCAACCGACACCGGGGAGCTGTTTTTT.

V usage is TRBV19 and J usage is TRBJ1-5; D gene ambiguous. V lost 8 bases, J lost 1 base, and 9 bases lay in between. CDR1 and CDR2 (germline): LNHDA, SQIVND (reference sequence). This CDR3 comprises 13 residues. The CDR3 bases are TGTGCCAGTCGGGCACGGAGCAATCAGCCCCAGCATTTT. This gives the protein CASRARSNQPQHF. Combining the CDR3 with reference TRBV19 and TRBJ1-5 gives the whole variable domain DGGITQSPKYLFRKEGQNVTLSCEQNLNHDAMYWYRQDPGQGLRLIYYSQIVNDFQKGDIAEGYSVSREKKESFPLTVTSAQKNPTAFYLCASRARSNQPQHFGDGTRLSIL.

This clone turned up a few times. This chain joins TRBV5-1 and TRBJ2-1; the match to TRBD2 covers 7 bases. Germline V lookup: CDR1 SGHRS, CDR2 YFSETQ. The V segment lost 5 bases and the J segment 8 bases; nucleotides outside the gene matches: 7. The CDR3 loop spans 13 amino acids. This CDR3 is CASRPGTTDEQFF. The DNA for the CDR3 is TGCGCCAGCAGACCCGGGACTACGGATGAGCAGTTCTTC.

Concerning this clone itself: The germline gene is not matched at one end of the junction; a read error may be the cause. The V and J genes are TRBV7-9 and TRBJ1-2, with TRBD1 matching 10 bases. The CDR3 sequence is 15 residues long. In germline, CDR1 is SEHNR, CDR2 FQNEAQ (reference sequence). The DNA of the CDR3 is TGTGCCAGCAGCTTAGTGTCCGGGGACAGGGGTCCCTTCCCCTTC. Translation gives CASSLVSGDRGPFPF.

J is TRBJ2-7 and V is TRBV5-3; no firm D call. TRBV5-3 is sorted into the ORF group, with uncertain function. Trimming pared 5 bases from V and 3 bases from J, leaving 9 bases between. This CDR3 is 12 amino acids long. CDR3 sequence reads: CARSPVGYEQYF. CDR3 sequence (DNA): TGTGCCAGAAGTCCCGTCGGCTACGAGCAGTACTTC.

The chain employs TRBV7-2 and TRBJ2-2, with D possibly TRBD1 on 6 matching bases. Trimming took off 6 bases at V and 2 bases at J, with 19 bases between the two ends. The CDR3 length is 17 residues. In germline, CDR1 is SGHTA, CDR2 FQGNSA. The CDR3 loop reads CASSYTSRGRNTGELFF. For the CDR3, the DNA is TGTGCCAGCAGTTATACCTCCAGGGGACGTAACACCGGGGAGCTGTTTTTT.

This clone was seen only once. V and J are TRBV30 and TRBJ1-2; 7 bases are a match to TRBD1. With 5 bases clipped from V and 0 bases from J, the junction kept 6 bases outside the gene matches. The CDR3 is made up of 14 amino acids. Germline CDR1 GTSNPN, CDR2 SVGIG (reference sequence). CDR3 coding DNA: TGTGCCTGGGGGGACAGCCGAGCTAACTATGGCTACACCTTC. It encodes CAWGDSRANYGYTF. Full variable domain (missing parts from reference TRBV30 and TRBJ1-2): SQTIHQWPATLVQPVGSPLSLECTVEGTSNPNLYWYRQAAGRGLQLLFYSVGIGQISSEVPQNLSASRPQDRQFILSSKKLLLSDSGFYLCAWGDSRANYGYTFGSGTRLTVV.

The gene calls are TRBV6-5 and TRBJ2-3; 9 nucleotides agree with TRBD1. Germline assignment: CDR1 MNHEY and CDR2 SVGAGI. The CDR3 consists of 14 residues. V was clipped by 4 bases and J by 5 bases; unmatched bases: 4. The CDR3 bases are TGTGCCAGCAGTTCCGTGGACAGGGGAGATACGCAGTATTTT. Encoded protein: CASSSVDRGDTQYF.

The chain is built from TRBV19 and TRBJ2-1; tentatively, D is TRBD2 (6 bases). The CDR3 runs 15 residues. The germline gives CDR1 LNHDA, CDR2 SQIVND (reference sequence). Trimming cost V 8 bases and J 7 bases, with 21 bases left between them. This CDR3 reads CASGRRASGSNEQFF. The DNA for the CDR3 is TGTGCCAGTGGCCGGAGGGCTTCGGGTTCTAATGAGCAGTTCTTC.

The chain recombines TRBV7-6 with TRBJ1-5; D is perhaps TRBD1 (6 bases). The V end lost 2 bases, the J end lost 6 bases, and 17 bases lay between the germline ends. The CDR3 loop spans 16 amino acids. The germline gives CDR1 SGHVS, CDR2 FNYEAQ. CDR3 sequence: CASSLHRDNFAQPQHF. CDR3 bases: TGTGCCAGCAGCTTACACCGGGACAACTTTGCTCAGCCCCAGCATTTT. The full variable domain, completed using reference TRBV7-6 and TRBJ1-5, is GAGVSQSPRYKVTKRGQDVALRCDPISGHVSLYWYRQALGQGPEFLTYFNYEAQQDKSGLPNDRFSAERPEGSISTLTIQRTEQRDSAMYRCASSLHRDNFAQPQHFGDGTRLSIL.

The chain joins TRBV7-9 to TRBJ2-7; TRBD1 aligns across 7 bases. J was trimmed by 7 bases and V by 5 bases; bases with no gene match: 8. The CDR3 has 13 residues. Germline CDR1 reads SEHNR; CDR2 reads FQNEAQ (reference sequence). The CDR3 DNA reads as TGTGCCAGCAGCCCGGGACAGACTGATGAGCAGTACTTC. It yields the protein CASSPGQTDEQYF.

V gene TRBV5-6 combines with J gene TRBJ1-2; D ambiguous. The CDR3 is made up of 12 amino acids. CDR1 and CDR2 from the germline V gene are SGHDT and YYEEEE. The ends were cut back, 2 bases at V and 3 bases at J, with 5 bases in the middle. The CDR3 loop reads CASSFADYGYTF. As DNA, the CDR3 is TGTGCCAGCAGCTTCGCAGACTATGGCTACACCTTC.

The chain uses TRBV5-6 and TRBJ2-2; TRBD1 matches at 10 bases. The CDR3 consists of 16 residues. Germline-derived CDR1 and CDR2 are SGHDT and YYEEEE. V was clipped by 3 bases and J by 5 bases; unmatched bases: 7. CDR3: CASSSPGTGVTGELFF. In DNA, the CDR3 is TGTGCCAGCAGCTCCCCCGGGACAGGGGTGACCGGGGAGCTGTTTTTT. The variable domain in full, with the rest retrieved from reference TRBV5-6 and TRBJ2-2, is DAGVTQSPTHLIKTRGQQVTLRCSPKSGHDTVSWYQQALGQGPQFIFQYYEEEERQRGNFPDRFSGHQFPNYSSELNVNALLLGDSALYLCASSSPGTGVTGELFFGEGSRLTVL.

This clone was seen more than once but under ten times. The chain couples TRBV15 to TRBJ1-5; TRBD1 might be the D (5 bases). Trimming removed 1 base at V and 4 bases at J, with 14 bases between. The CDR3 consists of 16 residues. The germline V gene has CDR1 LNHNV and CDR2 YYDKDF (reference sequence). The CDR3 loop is CATSRGLSAGNQPQHF. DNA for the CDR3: TGTGCCACCAGCAGAGGATTATCGGCAGGGAATCAGCCCCAGCATTTT.

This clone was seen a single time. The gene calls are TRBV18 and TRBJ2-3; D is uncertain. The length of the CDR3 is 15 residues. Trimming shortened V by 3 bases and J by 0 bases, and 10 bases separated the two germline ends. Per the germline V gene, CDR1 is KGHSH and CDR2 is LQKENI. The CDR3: CASSPRADSTDTQYF. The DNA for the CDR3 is TGTGCCAGCTCACCCAGAGCAGATAGCACAGATACGCAGTATTTT.

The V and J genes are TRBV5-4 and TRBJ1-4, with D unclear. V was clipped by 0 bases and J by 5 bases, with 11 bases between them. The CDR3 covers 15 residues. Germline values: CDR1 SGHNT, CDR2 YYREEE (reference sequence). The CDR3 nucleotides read TGTGCCAGCAGCTTGGGAAACAGTATGAATGAAAAACTGTTTTTT. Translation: CASSLGNSMNEKLFF.

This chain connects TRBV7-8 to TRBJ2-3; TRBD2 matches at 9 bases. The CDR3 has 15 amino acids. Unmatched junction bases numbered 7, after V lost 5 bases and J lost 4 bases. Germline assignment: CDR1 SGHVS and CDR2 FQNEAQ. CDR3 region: CASSVVSGRADTQYF. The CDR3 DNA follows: TGTGCCAGCAGCGTAGTTAGCGGGAGAGCAGATACGCAGTATTTT.

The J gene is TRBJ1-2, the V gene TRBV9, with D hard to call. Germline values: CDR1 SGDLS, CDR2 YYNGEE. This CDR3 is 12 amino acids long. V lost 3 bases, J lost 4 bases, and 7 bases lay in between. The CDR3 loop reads CASSDRPYGYTF. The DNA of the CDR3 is TGTGCCAGCAGCGACCGACCCTATGGCTACACCTTC.

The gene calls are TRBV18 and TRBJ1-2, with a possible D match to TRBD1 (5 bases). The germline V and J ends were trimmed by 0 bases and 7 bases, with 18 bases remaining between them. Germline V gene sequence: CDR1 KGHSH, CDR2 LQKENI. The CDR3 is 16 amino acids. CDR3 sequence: CASSPPARVRLRGYTF. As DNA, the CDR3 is TGTGCCAGCTCACCACCGGCCAGGGTCCGTCTCCGTGGCTACACCTTC. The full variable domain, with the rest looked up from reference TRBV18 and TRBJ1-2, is NAGVMQNPRHLVRRRGQEARLRCSPMKGHSHVYWYRQLPEEGLKFMVYLQKENIIDESGMPKERFSAEFPKEGPSILRIQQVVRGDSAAYFCASSPPARVRLRGYTFGSGTRLTVV.

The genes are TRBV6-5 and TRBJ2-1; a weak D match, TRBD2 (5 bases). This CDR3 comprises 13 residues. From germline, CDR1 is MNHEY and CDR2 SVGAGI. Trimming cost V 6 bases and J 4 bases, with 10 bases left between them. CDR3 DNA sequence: TGTGCCAGCAGGGGAGTTTATTACAATGAGCAGTTCTTC. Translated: CASRGVYYNEQFF.

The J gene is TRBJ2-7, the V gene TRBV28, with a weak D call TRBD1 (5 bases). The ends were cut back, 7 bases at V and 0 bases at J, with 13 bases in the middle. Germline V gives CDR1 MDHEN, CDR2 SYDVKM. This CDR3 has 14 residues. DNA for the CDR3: TGTGCCAGCAAGGCGCAGGGCGGCTCCTACGAGCAGTACTTC. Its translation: CASKAQGGSYEQYF.

CDR3 sequence: CASRKRGSSSYEQYF. The CDR3 DNA is TGTGCCAGCAGAAAACGGGGGAGTTCCTCCTACGAGCAGTACTTC. V and J are TRBV6-5 and TRBJ2-7, with D maybe TRBD2 (6 bases). The V and J ends lost 6 bases and 0 bases respectively, with 15 bases between them. CDR1 and CDR2 (germline): MNHEY, SVGAGI. The length of the CDR3 is 15 residues.